The text below deals with one T cell receptor (beta chain). Its antigen is as yet unknown. Trimming took off 5 bases at V and 4 bases at J, with 11 bases between the two ends. This CDR3 has 13 amino acids. Germline CDR1 reads SGHTA; CDR2 reads FQGTGA. This entry is derived from a study of long-term antiretroviral therapy in people with HIV. This was the immunoSEQ v3.0 assay at survey level. The target of sequencing was about 40,000-50,000 T-cell genomes per sample. Method: immunoSEQ multiplex PCR; TCRdb's copy keeps in-frame clones and lacks some. The data show over 15,000 clones, more than 70% seen once. Study findings and constraints: Whichever time point was examined, clones expanded before ART dominated the repertoire.

V usage is TRBV7-3 and J usage is TRBJ1-1, with D possibly being TRBD1 (5 bases). This clonotype was obtained from a man younger than 35 with HIV. Sequenced material: unsorted PBMCs, taken 0.1 years before starting antiretroviral therapy. The CDR3 is CASSPWRGTEAFF. The CDR3 DNA follows: TGTGCCAGCAGCCCCTGGAGGGGCACTGAAGCTTTCTTT.